Listed here is a single T cell receptor (beta chain). Antigen unknown. V was clipped by 0 bases and J by 10 bases; unmatched bases: 0. CDR1 is SGHKS and CDR2 is YYEKEE in the germline V gene (reference sequence). The CDR3 totals 12 residues. The entry originates in a study of CD8+CD57+ T cells in acquired aplastic anemia. Study-wide points: Patients and controls turned out to have approximately 29 CD8+ CDR3 sequences in common.

Template material for TCR beta VDJ and CDR3 profiling consisted of genomic DNA. TCRdb called the reads again in MiXCR, with one record for every CDR3 protein. This sample has about 190,000 distinct CDR3 sequences, with about 53% found just once. V gene TRBV5-5 combines with J gene TRBJ1-4; 7 bases match TRBD1. Sequenced sample: sorted CD4+, CD8+, or CD8+CD57+ T cells (not recorded which) from PBMCs. The clonotype originates from a human donor in good health, serving as a control. CDR3 protein: CASSLAGGKLFF. The CDR3 nucleotides read TGTGCCAGCAGCTTGGCAGGGGGAAAACTGTTTTTT.